These 30 T cell receptor beta chains share one sample of origin, sequenced in a study of PD-L1 blockade in urothelial cancer. Time point denoted: pretreatment peripheral blood. The method was immunoSEQ multiplex PCR; TCRdb's version includes in-frame clones alone and lacks a portion of them. Among more than 75,000 clones listed, 84% were seen once. Sequenced here: PBMCs, sampled around atezolizumab (anti-PD-L1) treatment. Source of these receptors: a man in his fifties or sixties with urothelial cancer.

The chain employs TRBV27 and TRBJ1-6, with TRBD1 identical over 7 bases. The CDR3 has 15 residues. Germline CDR1 reads MNHEY; CDR2 reads SMNVEV (reference sequence). The ends lost 1 base at V and 6 bases at J; junction bases unmatched: 3. The CDR3 sequence is CASSLFSGGNSPLHF. DNA of the CDR3: TGTGCCAGCAGTTTATTCTCAGGGGGTAATTCACCCCTCCACTTT.

This chain uses TRBV5-1 with TRBJ2-7; 8 nucleotides match TRBD2. This CDR3 is built from 15 residues. V lost 4 bases to trimming and J lost 4 bases; unmatched junction nucleotides: 10. The germline V gene has CDR1 SGHRS and CDR2 YFSETQ. The CDR3 loop is CASSLSGSNQYEQYF. The CDR3 coding sequence is TGCGCCAGCAGCCTGAGCGGGAGCAATCAATACGAGCAGTACTTC.

This chain uses TRBV7-9 with TRBJ2-3; TRBD2 matches 8 bases. The CDR3 runs 16 residues. The J segment lost 3 bases and the V segment lost 7 bases, leaving 12 bases of the junction unmatched. CDR1 is SEHNR, CDR2 FQNEAQ, per germline (reference sequence). In nucleotides, the CDR3 is TGTGCCAGCAAGGGGCTGCAGCCTAGCGGGACAGATACGCAGTATTTT. As protein: CASKGLQPSGTDTQYF.

In this sample, this clone turned up a few times. The chain links TRBV19 to TRBJ1-5; D may be TRBD1 (5 bases). The CDR3 length is 13 residues. V was trimmed by 5 bases and J by 7 bases, leaving 12 bases between them. Germline CDR1 is LNHDA and CDR2 is SQIVND (reference sequence). The CDR3 DNA sequence: TGTGCCAGTAGTCGACAGTCCGGCCAGCCCCAGCATTTT. Translating it yields CASSRQSGQPQHF.

This clone has just a few counts. The CDR3 sequence is CASSYRVGTEAFF. CDR3 sequence (DNA): TGTGCCAGTTCGTACAGGGTTGGTACTGAAGCTTTCTTT. The rearrangement links TRBV19 to TRBJ1-1; maybe TRBD1 (6 bases). Per the germline V gene, CDR1 is LNHDA and CDR2 is SQIVND (reference sequence). Trimming stripped 8 bases from V and 5 bases from J, with 15 bases between. This CDR3 is built from 13 residues.

This sequence joins TRBV28 and TRBJ2-3; 9 bases match TRBD2. The V and J ends lost 5 bases and 11 bases, in that order; junction bases with no gene match: 5. The CDR3 extends over 12 amino acids. Germline CDR1 is MDHEN and CDR2 is SYDVKM. CDR3 nucleotide sequence: TGTGCCAGCAGTCTTAGTAGCGGGAGGCAGTATTTT. Translation gives CASSLSSGRQYF.

This clone was recorded only once. The chain carries TRBV30 and TRBJ2-7, with 7 bases aligning to TRBD1. The CDR3 consists of 15 residues. Trimming took 1 base from V and 3 from J; bases not matched to a gene: 9. From germline, CDR1 is GTSNPN and CDR2 SVGIG (reference sequence). CDR3 nucleotides: TGTGCCTGGAGTGAGGGGACAGCGTTTAACTACGAGCAGTACTTC. Its protein product is CAWSEGTAFNYEQYF.

The chain employs TRBV7-7 and TRBJ2-7; 10 bases are shared with TRBD1. This CDR3 spans 15 amino acids. The V and J ends lost 1 base and 5 bases, in that order; junction bases with no gene match: 5. The germline CDR1 and CDR2 sequences are SSHAT and FNYEAQ (reference sequence). The CDR3 here is CASSLGGTGAHEQYF. CDR3 DNA: TGTGCCAGCAGCTTAGGTGGGACAGGGGCCCACGAGCAGTACTTC.

V is TRBV30 and J is TRBJ1-1; D gene uncertain. The CDR3 spans 12 residues. The germline V gene has CDR1 GTSNPN and CDR2 SVGIG (reference sequence). V dropped 4 bases and J dropped 5 bases, with 11 bases sitting between them. The CDR3 coding sequence is TGTGCCTGGACAGATGGCGGAACTGAAGCTTTCTTT. This codes for CAWTDGGTEAFF. The complete variable domain, with remaining parts taken from reference TRBV30 and TRBJ1-1, reads SQTIHQWPATLVQPVGSPLSLECTVEGTSNPNLYWYRQAAGRGLQLLFYSVGIGQISSEVPQNLSASRPQDRQFILSSKKLLLSDSGFYLCAWTDGGTEAFFGQGTRLTVV.

This clone has just a few counts. The CDR3 sequence: CASSPRGGQGFSYEQYF. CDR3 nucleotide sequence: TGTGCCAGCAGCCCACGGGGGGGACAGGGGTTCTCCTACGAGCAGTACTTC. The V gene is TRBV7-9, the J gene TRBJ2-7; 10 bases agree with TRBD1. The CDR3 is 17 residues long. Looked up from germline, CDR1 is SEHNR and CDR2 is FQNEAQ (reference sequence). J gave up 0 bases and V 5 bases, and 10 bases lay outside the gene matches.

This clone was counted only a few times. DNA for the CDR3: TGTGCCAGCAGCTTAGCGGGCGGGGGGCAAAGAGATACGCAGTATTTT. It is translated as CASSLAGGGQRDTQYF. The J gene is TRBJ2-3, the V gene TRBV7-6, with 8 positions matching TRBD2. Losses at the gene ends were 0 bases for V and 5 bases for J; bases not matched to a gene: 7. The CDR3 totals 16 residues. Germline assignment: CDR1 SGHVS and CDR2 FNYEAQ.

The rearrangement joins TRBV7-2 to TRBJ2-3; TRBD2 matches at 7 bases. The germline gives CDR1 SGHTA, CDR2 FQGNSA. The CDR3 spans 16 residues. The V gene end was trimmed by 2 bases and the J gene end by 6 bases; junction bases not matched to a gene: 11. The CDR3 loop is CASSLRSGWVGDTQYF. The CDR3 nucleotides read TGTGCCAGCAGCTTACGTAGCGGGTGGGTGGGGGATACGCAGTATTTT.

The rearrangement links TRBV30 to TRBJ1-2; TRBD1 matches at 11 bases. The CDR3 runs 15 residues. Looked up from germline, CDR1 is GTSNPN and CDR2 is SVGIG (reference sequence). The J segment lost 3 bases and the V segment lost 1 base, leaving 4 bases of the junction unmatched. CDR3 loop: CAWSGGDRGDYGYTF. CDR3 bases: TGTGCCTGGAGTGGGGGGGACAGGGGGGACTATGGCTACACCTTC.

Only one count was recorded for this clone. This chain connects TRBV2 to TRBJ2-2, with 8 bases identical to TRBD2. V gave up 1 base and J gave up 2 bases; unmatched junction bases: 3. The length of the CDR3 is 16 residues. Germline V gene lookup returns CDR1 SNHLY and CDR2 FYNNEI. Here the CDR3 reads CASSEEGLANTGELFF. CDR3 DNA: TGTGCCAGCAGTGAAGAAGGACTAGCAAACACCGGGGAGCTGTTTTTT.

The chain links TRBV10-2 to TRBJ2-5; 10 bases align to TRBD2. Germline values: CDR1 WSHSY, CDR2 SAAADI. J was trimmed by 10 bases and V by 6 bases; bases with no gene match: 14. The CDR3 totals 15 residues. The CDR3 DNA follows: TGCGCCAGCAGCGCCGCTAGCGGGGGAGCGGGGGGCCAGTACTTC. Protein: CASSAASGGAGGQYF.

The genes are TRBV27 and TRBJ2-1; D not certain. This CDR3 has 12 residues. Germline V gene data show CDR1 as MNHEY and CDR2 as SMNVEV (reference sequence). Trimming pared 4 bases from V and 9 bases from J, leaving 10 bases between. CDR3 protein: CASSSPLGEQFF. In DNA, the CDR3 is TGTGCCAGCAGTTCCCCCCTAGGTGAGCAGTTCTTC.

The chain combines TRBV11-2 with TRBJ1-3; a weak D match, TRBD1 (6 bases). From germline, CDR1 is SGHAT and CDR2 FQNNGV. This CDR3 region has 16 residues. V lost 2 bases and J 4 bases, leaving 15 bases between the germline ends. This CDR3 reads CASSLNSGTTGNTIYF. CDR3 DNA: TGTGCCAGCAGCTTAAACTCCGGGACAACGGGAAACACCATATATTTT.

This clone was observed a single time. This chain connects TRBV4-1 to TRBJ2-5; the D gene is possibly TRBD2 (6 bases). The V end was cut by 4 bases, the J end by 3 bases, with 21 bases between. The CDR3 extends over 17 amino acids. Germline V gives CDR1 MGHRA, CDR2 YSYEKL. This CDR3 reads CASSLGVFRGRKETQYF. CDR3 nucleotide sequence: TGCGCCAGCAGCCTGGGGGTCTTTCGGGGGAGGAAAGAGACCCAGTACTTC.

The chain links TRBV11-2 to TRBJ1-1; no reliable D call. This CDR3 region has 16 residues. Germline CDR1 SGHAT, CDR2 FQNNGV. Trimming took off 0 bases at V and 5 bases at J, with 16 bases between the two ends. DNA for the CDR3: TGTGCCAGCAGCTTAGAATTGGGCCTGAAGCGGACTGAAGCTTTCTTT. It translates to CASSLELGLKRTEAFF.

This chain links TRBV7-8 with TRBJ2-3; possibly TRBD2 for D (5 bases). Per the germline V gene, CDR1 is SGHVS and CDR2 is FQNEAQ. The CDR3 contains 12 residues. Trimming shortened V by 5 bases and J by 4 bases, and 7 bases separated the two germline ends. The CDR3 sequence is CASSPGADTQYF. Written as DNA, the CDR3 is TGTGCCAGCAGCCCCGGGGCAGATACGCAGTATTTT.

CDR3 DNA: TGCAGCGTTTCGACCTCGGGGAACGGTGGCTACACCTTC. It encodes CSVSTSGNGGYTF. The rearrangement links TRBV29-1 to TRBJ1-2; D is uncertain. V was cut by 5 bases and J by 7 bases, with 17 bases left in between. The CDR3 runs 13 residues. CDR1 is SQVTM, CDR2 ANQGSEA, per germline.

This clone appeared once. This sequence joins TRBV6-1 and TRBJ1-2, with 9 bases identical to TRBD1. From germline, CDR1 is MNHNS and CDR2 SASEGT. The trim removed 6 bases at V and 6 bases at J, leaving 2 bases unmatched. There are 12 residues in the CDR3. CDR3 bases: TGTGCCAGCAGCGGGACAGGGAATGGCTACACCTTC. It codes for CASSGTGNGYTF.

The chain recombines TRBV7-5 with TRBJ2-1; the table's D gene call, TRBD1, was not cross checked with the DNA. TRBV7-5 is tagged as a pseudogene. There are 11 residues in the CDR3. CDR3 sequence: CARYRWNEQFF. CDR3 nucleotide sequence: TGTGCCAGATACAGGTGGAATGAGCAGTTCTTC.

J is TRBJ1-5 and V is TRBV28; D perhaps matches TRBD1 (6 bases). Per the germline V gene, CDR1 is MDHEN and CDR2 is SYDVKM. The CDR3 length is 16 residues. V dropped 1 base and J dropped 4 bases, with 14 bases sitting between them. CDR3 in DNA: TGTGCCAGCAGTTTATTAGGGGGAAGTGAGAATCAGCCCCAGCATTTT. Protein: CASSLLGGSENQPQHF.

The chain uses TRBV19 and TRBJ2-3; maybe TRBD2 (5 bases). The V gene lost 4 bases and the J gene lost 0 bases, with 23 bases spanning the gap. This CDR3 is built from 19 residues. Germline-derived CDR1 and CDR2 are LNHDA and SQIVND (reference sequence). DNA for the CDR3: TGTGCCAGTAGTAAGGACCCTACGGGGTACACCCCCAGCACAGATACGCAGTATTTT. Translating it yields CASSKDPTGYTPSTDTQYF.

The J gene is TRBJ2-6, the V gene TRBV7-6; no firm D call. Germline-derived CDR1 and CDR2 are SGHVS and FNYEAQ. The ends were cut back, 3 bases at V and 0 bases at J, with 12 bases in the middle. The CDR3 totals 17 residues. The CDR3: CASSLAVLSSGANVLTF. The CDR3, as DNA: TGTGCCAGCAGCTTGGCGGTCTTAAGCTCTGGGGCCAACGTCCTGACTTTC.

This sequence joins TRBV5-8 and TRBJ2-3; weak D call: TRBD1 (5 bases). Trimming took off 4 bases at V and 2 bases at J, with 17 bases between the two ends. This CDR3 has 16 residues. Germline CDR1 is SGHTS and CDR2 is YDEGEE. The CDR3 sequence: CASSETYRLATDTQYF. The CDR3 DNA sequence: TGTGCCAGCAGCGAAACCTACAGGCTCGCCACAGATACGCAGTATTTT. Using reference TRBV5-8 and TRBJ2-3 for the parts outside the CDR3, the full variable domain is EAGVTQSPTHLIKTRGQQATLRCSPISGHTSVYWYQQALGLGLQFLLWYDEGEERNRGNFPPRFSGRQFPNYSSELNVNALELEDSALYLCASSETYRLATDTQYFGPGTRLTVL.

This clone was seen a handful of times. The chain couples TRBV4-3 to TRBJ2-1, with 11 nucleotides matching TRBD2. The CDR3 length is 16 residues. Germline-derived CDR1 and CDR2 are LGHNA and YSLEER. J gave up 3 bases and V 2 bases, and 3 bases lay outside the gene matches. The CDR3 DNA sequence: TGCGCCAGCAGCCAACCCGGGACTAGCGGCTACAATGAGCAGTTCTTC. Protein: CASSQPGTSGYNEQFF.

Here the CDR3 DNA reads TGTGCCAGTAGTATAGAAGGGACAGGGAGCTATGGCTACACCTTC. Its protein product is CASSIEGTGSYGYTF. The gene calls are TRBV19 and TRBJ1-2; 9 bases match TRBD1. The trim removed 0 bases at V and 4 bases at J, leaving 3 bases unmatched. CDR1 is LNHDA, CDR2 SQIVND, per germline (reference sequence). This CDR3 contains 15 residues.

This sequence joins TRBV6-6 and TRBJ2-1, with a possible D match to TRBD1 (5 bases). V shed 7 bases and J shed 4 bases, with 14 bases lying between them. Germline assignment: CDR1 MNHNY and CDR2 SVGAGI (reference sequence). The CDR3 length is 14 residues. CDR3 protein: CASTTLRVYNEQFF. CDR3 DNA sequence: TGTGCCAGCACCACCCTCAGGGTATACAATGAGCAGTTCTTC.